A single sample is the source of the 10 T cell receptor beta chains below, sequenced in a study of T cells in localized non-small cell lung cancer. Repertoires were generated with immunoSEQ multiplex PCR, while TCRdb's copy carries only in-frame clones and drops some. The sample lists some 72,000 clones, roughly 81% occurring once. The specimen comprised peripheral blood, sampled before any cancer treatment. These TCRs come from a man aged 35 to 69 with stage I lung adenocarcinoma.

The chain has TRBV18 and TRBJ1-2; D is ambiguous. The ends were cut back, 2 bases at V and 13 bases at J, with 14 bases in the middle. Germline-derived CDR1 and CDR2 are KGHSH and LQKENI. This CDR3 has 12 residues. CDR3 loop: CASSPGQGNPTF. Here the CDR3 DNA reads TGTGCCAGCTCACCAGGGCAAGGGAATCCCACCTTC.

This chain connects TRBV9 to TRBJ1-4, with 10 positions matching TRBD1. CDR1 and CDR2 from the germline V gene are SGDLS and YYNGEE. After removal of 3 bases from V and 7 bases from J, the junction contained 9 bases not matched to a gene. This CDR3 has 16 amino acids. The CDR3 here is CASSASTGGASEKLFF. The CDR3 nucleotides read TGTGCCAGCAGCGCTTCGACAGGGGGCGCGAGTGAAAAACTGTTTTTT.

This sequence joins TRBV5-1 and TRBJ2-3; TRBD2 matches at 11 bases. The CDR3 loop spans 15 amino acids. The ends lost 4 bases at V and 1 base at J; junction bases unmatched: 2. Per germline, CDR1 SGHRS and CDR2 YFSETQ. In DNA, the CDR3 is TGCGCCAGCAGCCCGACTAGCGGGGGCACAGATACGCAGTATTTT. As protein: CASSPTSGGTDTQYF. Together with reference TRBV5-1 and TRBJ2-3, the CDR3 gives the full variable domain: KAGVTQTPRYLIKTRGQQVTLSCSPISGHRSVSWYQQTPGQGLQFLFEYFSETQRNKGNFPGRFSGRQFSNSRSEMNVSTLELGDSALYLCASSPTSGGTDTQYFGPGTRLTVL.

V usage is TRBV23-1 and J usage is TRBJ1-1; D ambiguous. TRBV23-1 is an open reading frame, and its role is uncertain. The CDR3 runs to 14 residues. Trimming shortened V by 0 bases and J by 4 bases, and 9 bases separated the two germline ends. CDR3 bases: TGCGCCAGCAGTCAATCCCCAGATGGCACTGAAGCTTTCTTT. This encodes CASSQSPDGTEAFF.

The V and J genes are TRBV6-6 and TRBJ2-2; D tentatively reads TRBD1 or TRBD2 (5 bases each). From germline, CDR1 is MNHNY and CDR2 SVGAGI (reference sequence). There are 14 residues in the CDR3. V was pared by 5 bases and J by 0 bases, with 7 bases between. As DNA, the CDR3 is TGTGCCAGCAGTAGGGACCCGAACACCGGGGAGCTGTTTTTT. Amino acid sequence: CASSRDPNTGELFF.

The rearrangement uses TRBV27 and TRBJ1-2; D remains unclear. CDR1 MNHEY and CDR2 SMNVEV come from the germline V gene (reference sequence). This CDR3 is 14 amino acids long. Deletions cut 2 bases from V and 1 base from J, with 8 bases between. CDR3 residues: CASSLKPHNYGYTF. The DNA for the CDR3 is TGTGCCAGCAGTTTAAAGCCACATAACTATGGCTACACCTTC.

CDR3 nucleotide sequence: TGTGCCAGCAGGAGACAGGGGCAGGACACTGAAGCTTTCTTT. Its protein product is CASRRQGQDTEAFF. The chain couples TRBV7-2 to TRBJ1-1, with 8 positions matching TRBD1. Looked up from germline, CDR1 is SGHTA and CDR2 is FQGNSA. CDR3 length: 14 residues. J lost 3 bases, V lost 6 bases, and 6 bases had no gene match.

V usage is TRBV7-3 and J usage is TRBJ2-3; D may be TRBD2 (7 bases). Germline CDR1 is SGHTA and CDR2 is FQGTGA. Trimming shortened V by 1 base and J by 4 bases, and 12 bases separated the two germline ends. The CDR3 has 15 amino acids. The CDR3 spells CASSLNSGGADTQYF. For the CDR3, the DNA is TGTGCCAGCAGCTTAAATTCGGGGGGCGCAGATACGCAGTATTTT.

The chain joins TRBV19 to TRBJ2-2; D tentatively reads TRBD1 or TRBD2 (6 bases each). Per the germline V gene, CDR1 is LNHDA and CDR2 is SQIVND (reference sequence). V was pared by 7 bases and J by 4 bases, with 13 bases between. The CDR3 consists of 14 residues. The CDR3 nucleotides are TGTGCCAGTATACAGGGAGGAGTCACCGGGGAGCTGTTTTTT. Translated: CASIQGGVTGELFF. The variable domain in full, completed from reference TRBV19 and TRBJ2-2, reads DGGITQSPKYLFRKEGQNVTLSCEQNLNHDAMYWYRQDPGQGLRLIYYSQIVNDFQKGDIAEGYSVSREKKESFPLTVTSAQKNPTAFYLCASIQGGVTGELFFGEGSRLTVL.

In its sample, this clone was seen a few times. CDR3 protein: CASREGAPANTEAFF. The CDR3 nucleotides read TGTGCCTCCCGAGAAGGGGCTCCCGCGAACACTGAAGCTTTCTTT. V gene TRBV6-5 combines with J gene TRBJ1-1; a possible D gene is TRBD1 (5 bases). V was trimmed by 11 bases and J by 1 base, leaving 20 bases between them. Per germline, CDR1 MNHEY and CDR2 SVGAGI. This CDR3 is built from 15 residues.